This TCR beta chain was profiled in a study of beta chain features in type 1 diabetes. Looking at the study overall: The samples had around 98 million sorted cells examined in all.

CDR1 MNHEY and CDR2 SMNVEV come from the germline V gene (reference sequence). The CDR3 contains 14 residues. V lost 4 bases to trimming and J lost 4 bases; unmatched junction nucleotides: 7. Sorting with CD45RO/CCR7/CD25/CD127/CD95/CD27 yielded naive, central memory, regulatory and stem-like memory CD4+ cells. Notes on the study in general: Equally in patients and controls, PCR might preferentially amplify shorter templates.

Expressed TCRB transcripts were sequenced after all isolated RNA was converted to cDNA. The read count averaged approximately 3.5 million across naive, central memory and regulatory T cell samples. The protocol was immunoSEQ multiplex PCR, while the TCRdb copy is restricted to in-frame clones and leaves out a portion. The sample has just over 600,000 clones, roughly 15% seen once; the top ten hold around 0.1%. For this clone: The antigen is not known.

This chain connects TRBV27 to TRBJ2-7; 7 bases match TRBD2. The receptor comes from a young man in good health. The material sequenced was naive CD4+ T cells from blood. Here the CDR3 reads CASSSSREAYEQYF. CDR3 coding DNA: TGTGCCAGCAGTTCCAGCCGGGAGGCGTACGAGCAGTACTTC.